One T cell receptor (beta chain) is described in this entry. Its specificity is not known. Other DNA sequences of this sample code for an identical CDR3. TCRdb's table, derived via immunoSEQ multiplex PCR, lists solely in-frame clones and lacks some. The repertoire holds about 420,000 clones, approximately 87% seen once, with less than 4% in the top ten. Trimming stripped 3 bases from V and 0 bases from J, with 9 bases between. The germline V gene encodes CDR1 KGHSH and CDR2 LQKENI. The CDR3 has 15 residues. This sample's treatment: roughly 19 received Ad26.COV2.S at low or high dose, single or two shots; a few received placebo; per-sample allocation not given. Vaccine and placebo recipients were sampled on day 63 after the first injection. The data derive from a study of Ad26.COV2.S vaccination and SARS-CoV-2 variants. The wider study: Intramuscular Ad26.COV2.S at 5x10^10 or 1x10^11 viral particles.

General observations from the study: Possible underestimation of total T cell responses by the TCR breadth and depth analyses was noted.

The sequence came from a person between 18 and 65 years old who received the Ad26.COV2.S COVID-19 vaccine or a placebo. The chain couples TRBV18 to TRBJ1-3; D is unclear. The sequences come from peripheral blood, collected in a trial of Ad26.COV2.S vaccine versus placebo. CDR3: CASSPGRTSGNTIYF. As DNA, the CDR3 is TGTGCCAGCTCACCCGGACGGACCTCTGGAAACACCATATATTTT.